The rows below give T cell receptor beta chains drawn from one sample of a study of T cells after yellow fever vaccination. Using its own MiXCR run on the 5' RACE reads, TCRdb lists one record per CDR3 protein. The sample gives some 240,000 distinct CDR3 sequences, about 5.2% of which show up once; around 3.3% is in the top ten. The sequenced sample was CD4+ T cells sorted from PBMCs, obtained on the day of the yellow fever booster vaccination. These receptors all come from a man aged 18 to 35 who received the YFV17D yellow fever vaccine. CDR3s include the opening cysteine and the closing phenylalanine or tryptophan. A D gene is named only where the DNA matches it firmly. Size is stated for part of the rows, as once, few or many counts, or as a class when the clone is expanded.

d_gene: NA
j_gene: TRBJ2-5
len: 11
v_gene: TRBV20-1
abundance: NA
CDR3aa: CSARKGETQYF
CDR3nt: TGCAGTGCCAGAAAAGGAGAGACCCAGTACTTC

d_gene: NA
j_gene: TRBJ1-1
len: 13
v_gene: TRBV10-3
abundance: few
CDR3aa: CATGQRMNTEAFF
CDR3nt: TGTGCCACCGGACAGAGGATGAACACTGAAGCTTTCTTT

d_gene: TRBD1
j_gene: TRBJ2-3
len: 15
v_gene: TRBV20-1
abundance: few
CDR3aa: CSAPGTVTSTDTQYF
CDR3nt: TGCAGTGCTCCCGGGACAGTGACTAGCACAGATACGCAGTATTTT

d_gene: NA
j_gene: TRBJ1-1
len: 15
v_gene: TRBV7-3
abundance: NA
CDR3aa: CASSLSGGMNTEAFF
CDR3nt: TGTGCCAGCAGCTTATCCGGTGGAATGAACACTGAAGCTTTCTTT

d_gene: NA
j_gene: TRBJ1-1
len: 18
v_gene: TRBV15
abundance: many
CDR3aa: CATSRDLVFTAMNTEAFF
CDR3nt: TGTGCCACCAGCAGAGATCTTGTCTTTACAGCCATGAACACTGAAGCTTTCTTT

d_gene: NA
j_gene: TRBJ2-1
len: 13
v_gene: TRBV9
abundance: NA
CDR3aa: CASSRQGWYEQFF
CDR3nt: TGTGCCAGCAGCCGTCAGGGGTGGTATGAGCAGTTCTTC

d_gene: TRBD1
j_gene: TRBJ2-2
len: 12
v_gene: TRBV7-7
abundance: few
CDR3aa: CASSTGAGELFF
CDR3nt: TGTGCCAGCAGCACAGGGGCGGGGGAGCTGTTTTTT

d_gene: TRBD1
j_gene: TRBJ1-4
len: 13
v_gene: TRBV20-1
abundance: few
CDR3aa: CSAMDRGYEKLFF
CDR3nt: TGCAGTGCTATGGACAGGGGATACGAAAAACTGTTTTTT

d_gene: NA
j_gene: TRBJ2-5
len: 13
v_gene: TRBV5-1
abundance: many
CDR3aa: CASSYYNQETQYF
CDR3nt: TGCGCCAGCAGCTACTACAACCAAGAGACCCAGTACTTC

d_gene: NA
j_gene: TRBJ1-2
len: 13
v_gene: TRBV15
abundance: many
CDR3aa: CATSVDSLYGYTF
CDR3nt: TGTGCCACCAGCGTGGACAGTCTCTATGGCTACACCTTC

d_gene: TRBD1
j_gene: TRBJ1-6
len: 13
v_gene: TRBV2
abundance: few
CDR3aa: CASSADRNSPLHF
CDR3nt: TGTGCCAGCAGTGCGGACAGGAATTCACCCCTCCACTTT

d_gene: NA
j_gene: TRBJ2-5
len: 14
v_gene: TRBV13
abundance: NA
CDR3aa: CASSPRSGGETQYF
CDR3nt: TGTGCCAGCAGCCCCAGGTCAGGGGGGGAGACCCAGTACTTC

d_gene: NA
j_gene: TRBJ1-1
len: 13
v_gene: TRBV9
abundance: NA
CDR3aa: CASSVDGGTEAFF
CDR3nt: TGTGCCAGCAGCGTAGACGGGGGAACTGAAGCTTTCTTT

d_gene: NA
j_gene: TRBJ2-5
len: 14
v_gene: TRBV5-1
abundance: few
CDR3aa: CASKATIAEETQYF
CDR3nt: TGCGCCAGCAAAGCTACGATAGCTGAAGAGACCCAGTACTTC

d_gene: TRBD1
j_gene: TRBJ1-1
len: 14
v_gene: TRBV6-1
abundance: NA
CDR3aa: CASNYGTDFLGAFF
CDR3nt: TGTGCCAGCAACTACGGGACAGACTTCCTTGGGGCTTTCTTT

d_gene: NA
j_gene: TRBJ2-1
len: 15
v_gene: TRBV7-9
abundance: few
CDR3aa: CASSFSPTNIHEQFF
CDR3nt: TGTGCCAGCAGCTTTAGTCCCACAAACATACATGAGCAGTTCTTC

d_gene: NA
j_gene: TRBJ1-4
len: 14
v_gene: TRBV6-5
abundance: NA
CDR3aa: CASSYSGKEEKLFF
CDR3nt: TGTGCCAGCAGTTACTCAGGGAAAGAAGAAAAACTGTTTTTT

d_gene: TRBD2
j_gene: TRBJ2-3
len: 15
v_gene: TRBV5-4
abundance: NA
CDR3aa: CASSRTSGGAGPQYF
CDR3nt: TGTGCCAGCAGCCGGACTAGCGGGGGGGCCGGCCCGCAGTATTTT

d_gene: NA
j_gene: TRBJ1-4
len: 16
v_gene: TRBV6-5
abundance: many
CDR3aa: CASSYSPQGSNEKLFF
CDR3nt: TGTGCCAGCAGTTACTCGCCCCAGGGATCTAATGAAAAACTGTTTTTT